Detailed here is one T cell receptor beta chain. The antigen is undetermined. The data originate from a study of OX40 agonist ivuxolimab in advanced cancers. Profiled with immunoSEQ multiplex PCR; TCRdb holds only in-frame clones, not every one. The table includes around 20,000 clones, around 83% detected once. The CDR3 length is 16 residues. Trimming stripped 0 bases from V and 3 bases from J, with 16 bases between. Germline CDR1 reads SGHRS; CDR2 reads YFSETQ. Study outcomes and limitations: There was clonal expansion of CD4+ and CD8+ blood T cells by week 6 at 0.1 to 3.0 mg/kg.

The rearrangement uses TRBV5-1 and TRBJ2-7, with D perhaps TRBD1 (7 bases). Sequences were derived from CD4+ or CD8+ T cells sorted from blood, sampled in a trial of the OX40 agonist ivuxolimab. This receptor was obtained from an adult with an advanced solid tumor such as melanoma, head and neck, liver or kidney cancer. This chain's CDR3 is CASSLVAGTAYYEQYF. CDR3 in DNA: TGCGCCAGCAGCTTGGTTGCGGGGACAGCTTACTACGAGCAGTACTTC. Looking up the rest from reference TRBV5-1 and TRBJ2-7 gives the full variable domain: KAGVTQTPRYLIKTRGQQVTLSCSPISGHRSVSWYQQTPGQGLQFLFEYFSETQRNKGNFPGRFSGRQFSNSRSEMNVSTLELGDSALYLCASSLVAGTAYYEQYFGPGTRLTVT.